The clone carrying this TCR beta chain was seen ten or more times. The antigen is unknown. The data stem from a study of T cells in Graves' hyperthyroidism and ophthalmopathy. Findings and limits, study-wide: Within blood appeared most thyroid clonotypes that had expanded above 0.001.

The source material, RNA transcripts, was used to amplify TCR beta CDR3 regions. TCR CDR3 regions were first amplified by RT-PCR with HTBI primers. TCRdb reprocessed the multiplex PCR reads with MiXCR, giving one entry per CDR3 protein. Of around 540,000 distinct CDR3 sequences in the sample, 46% are singletons; the top ten hold 6.5% to 9%. Uncontrolled infection, other autoimmune disease, pregnancy and lactation each barred patients from inclusion. Diagnosing involved the use of clinical symptoms, serum thyroxine and TRAb, thyroid ultrasound and orbital computed tomography. Looked up from germline, CDR1 is WSHSY and CDR2 is SAAADI. V lost 1 base and J lost 9, with 9 bases in between. This CDR3 comprises 12 residues.

J is TRBJ2-5 and V is TRBV10-2; tentative D call: TRBD1 (5 bases). Sequenced sample: peripheral blood or thyroid tissue (not recorded which). The TCR sequence derives from a woman younger than 30 with Graves' hyperthyroidism. CDR3 coding DNA: TGCGCCAGCAGTGAGTTCAGGGCGGCCCAGTACTTC. This gives the protein CASSEFRAAQYF.